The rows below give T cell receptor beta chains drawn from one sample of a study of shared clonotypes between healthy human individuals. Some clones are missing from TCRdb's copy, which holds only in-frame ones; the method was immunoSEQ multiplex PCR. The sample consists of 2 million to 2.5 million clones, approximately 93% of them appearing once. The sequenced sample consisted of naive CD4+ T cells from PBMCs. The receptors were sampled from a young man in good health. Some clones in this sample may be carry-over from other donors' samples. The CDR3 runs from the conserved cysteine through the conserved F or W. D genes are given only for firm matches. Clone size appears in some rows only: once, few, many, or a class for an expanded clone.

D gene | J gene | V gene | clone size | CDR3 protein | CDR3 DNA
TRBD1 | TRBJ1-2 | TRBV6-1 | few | CASSEGTGGGGYTF | TGTGCCAGCAGTGAAGGGACAGGGGGTGGTGGCTACACCTTC
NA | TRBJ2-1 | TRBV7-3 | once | CASSLSSEYNEQFF | TGTGCCAGCAGCTTAAGCAGCGAGTACAATGAGCAGTTCTTC
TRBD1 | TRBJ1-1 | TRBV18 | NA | CASSLGQGMVLTEAFF | TGTGCCAGCTCACTCGGACAGGGGATGGTTCTCACTGAAGCTTTCTTT
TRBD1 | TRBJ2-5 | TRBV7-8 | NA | CASLMDRGRETQYF | TGTGCCAGCCTTATGGACAGGGGGAGAGAGACCCAGTACTTC
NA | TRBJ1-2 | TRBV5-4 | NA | CASRPLGSNYGYTF | TGTGCCAGCAGGCCCCTTGGGAGTAACTATGGCTACACCTTC
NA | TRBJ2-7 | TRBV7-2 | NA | CASSLVVPGEQYF | TGTGCCAGCAGCTTAGTGGTCCCCGGAGAGCAGTACTTC
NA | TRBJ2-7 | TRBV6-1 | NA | CASSLRVLPYEQYF | TGTGCCAGCAGCCTACGGGTTCTCCCCTACGAGCAGTACTTC
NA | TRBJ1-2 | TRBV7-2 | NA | CASSLATTANGYTF | TGTGCCAGCAGCTTAGCTACGACTGCTAACGGCTACACCTTC
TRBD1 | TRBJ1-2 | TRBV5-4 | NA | CASSFGQGGAYGYTF | TGTGCCAGCAGCTTTGGACAGGGCGGGGCTTATGGCTACACCTTC
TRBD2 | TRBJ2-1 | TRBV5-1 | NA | CASSLVGGPINEQFF | TGCGCCAGCAGCTTGGTGGGAGGGCCCATCAATGAGCAGTTCTTC
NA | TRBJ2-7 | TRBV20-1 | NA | CSARGSGEQYF | TGCAGTGCTAGAGGTTCGGGAGAGCAGTACTTC
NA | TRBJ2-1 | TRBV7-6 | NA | CASSSGRGTYNEQFF | TGTGCCAGCAGCTCTGGGCGGGGAACCTACAATGAGCAGTTCTTC
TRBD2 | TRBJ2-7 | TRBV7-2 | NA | CASSRLTSGSSYEQYF | TGTGCCAGCAGCCGACTGACTAGCGGTTCCTCCTACGAGCAGTACTTC
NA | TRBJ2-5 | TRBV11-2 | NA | CASTSDGRVGETQYF | TGTGCCAGCACCTCAGACGGGAGAGTTGGGGAGACCCAGTACTTC
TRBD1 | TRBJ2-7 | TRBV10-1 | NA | CASGLPGQGAQEQYF | TGCGCCAGCGGCTTACCGGGACAGGGGGCGCAGGAGCAGTACTTC
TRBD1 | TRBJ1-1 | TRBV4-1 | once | CASSQERGQTGWSTEAFF | TGCGCCAGCAGCCAAGAGAGGGGGCAGACAGGGTGGAGCACTGAAGCTTTCTTT
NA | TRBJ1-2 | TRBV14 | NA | CASSQVSRGVGGYTF | TGTGCCAGCAGCCAAGTATCCAGGGGCGTCGGTGGCTACACCTTC
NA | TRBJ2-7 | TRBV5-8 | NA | CASRRPTGLYEQYF | TGTGCCAGCAGACGCCCAACAGGTCTCTACGAGCAGTACTTC
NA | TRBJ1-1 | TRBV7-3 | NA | CASSLGGQMNTEAFF | TGTGCCAGCAGCTTAGGAGGGCAGATGAACACTGAAGCTTTCTTT
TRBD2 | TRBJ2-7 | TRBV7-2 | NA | CASSWGLAPEKQYF | TGTGCCAGCAGTTGGGGACTAGCGCCTGAGAAGCAGTACTTC
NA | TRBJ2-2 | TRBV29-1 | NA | CSVAGRVDTGELFF | TGCAGCGTTGCGGGCAGGGTTGACACCGGGGAGCTGTTTTTT
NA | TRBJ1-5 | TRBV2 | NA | CATQLDSNQPQHF | TGTGCCACCCAGCTTGATAGCAATCAGCCCCAGCATTTT
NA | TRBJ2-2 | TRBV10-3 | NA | CAISEFGAPSLF | TGTGCCATCAGTGAGTTCGGGGCCCCCTCTCTTTTT
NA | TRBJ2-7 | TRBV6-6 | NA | CASNAQGDMDEQYF | TGTGCCAGCAACGCCCAGGGTGATATGGACGAGCAGTACTTC
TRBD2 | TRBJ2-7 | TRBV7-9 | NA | CASSLIPGLAGRKSTRQYF | TGTGCCAGCAGCTTAATCCCCGGACTAGCGGGGAGGAAGTCTACGAGGCAGTACTTC
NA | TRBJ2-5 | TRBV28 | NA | CASKAGYETQYF | TGTGCCAGCAAGGCCGGATACGAGACCCAGTACTTC
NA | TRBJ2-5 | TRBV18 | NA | CASSPPERPQETQYF | TGTGCCAGCTCACCACCGGAGCGGCCCCAAGAGACCCAGTACTTC
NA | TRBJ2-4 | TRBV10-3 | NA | CAISESPGIQYF | TGTGCCATCAGTGAGTCCCCGGGCATTCAGTACTTC
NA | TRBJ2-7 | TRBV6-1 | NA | CASSVGYYEQYF | TGTGCCAGCAGTGTCGGTTACTACGAGCAGTACTTC
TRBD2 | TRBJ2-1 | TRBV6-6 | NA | CASSGRSYNEQFF | TGTGCCAGCAGCGGGAGGTCCTACAATGAGCAGTTCTTC
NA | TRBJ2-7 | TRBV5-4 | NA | CASSLEGRAAYEQYF | TGTGCCAGCAGCTTGGAAGGCAGAGCAGCCTACGAGCAGTACTTC
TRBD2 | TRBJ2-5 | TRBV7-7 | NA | CASSSGLAGAVGTQYF | TGTGCCAGCAGCTCTGGACTAGCGGGAGCCGTTGGGACCCAGTACTTC
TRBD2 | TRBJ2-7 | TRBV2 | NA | CASSPGLAGFYEQYF | TGTGCCAGCAGCCCGGGACTAGCGGGATTCTACGAGCAGTACTTC
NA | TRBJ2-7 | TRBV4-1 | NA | CASSPMAGYEQYF | TGCGCCAGCAGCCCCATGGCGGGCTACGAGCAGTACTTC
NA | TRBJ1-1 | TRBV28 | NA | CASLDTLNTEAFF | TGTGCCAGCTTGGACACTTTGAACACTGAAGCTTTCTTT
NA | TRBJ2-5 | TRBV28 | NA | CASVKRLQETQYF | TGTGCCAGCGTGAAGCGTTTACAAGAGACCCAGTACTTC
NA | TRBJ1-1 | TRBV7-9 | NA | CASSPTDPRNTEAFF | TGTGCCAGCAGCCCTACAGATCCACGGAACACTGAAGCTTTCTTT
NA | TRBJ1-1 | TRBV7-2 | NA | CASSLRGGTEAFF | TGTGCCAGCAGCTTAAGAGGGGGCACTGAAGCTTTCTTT
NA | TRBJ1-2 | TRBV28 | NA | CASSYPGRDGYTF | TGTGCCAGCAGTTACCCGGGCAGGGATGGCTACACCTTC
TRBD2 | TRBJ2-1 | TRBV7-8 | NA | CASSLAGTSRVNEQFF | TGTGCCAGCAGCTTAGCGGGGACTAGCAGGGTTAATGAGCAGTTCTTC
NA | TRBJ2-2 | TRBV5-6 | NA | CASKFLGRLNTGELFF | TGTGCCAGCAAATTTCTCGGACGGTTAAACACCGGGGAGCTGTTTTTT
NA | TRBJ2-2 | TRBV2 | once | CAAAFANTGELFF | TGTGCCGCGGCCTTCGCGAACACCGGGGAGCTGTTTTTT
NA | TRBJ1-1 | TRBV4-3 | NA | CASSPGMNTEAFF | TGCGCCAGCAGTCCTGGGATGAACACTGAAGCTTTCTTT
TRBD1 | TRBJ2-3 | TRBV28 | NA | CASSPNTGGIQDTQYF | TGTGCCAGCAGTCCAAATACAGGGGGTATTCAAGATACGCAGTATTTT
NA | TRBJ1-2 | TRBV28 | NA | CASSLAGSGANYGYTF | TGTGCCAGCAGTTTGGCAGGGTCGGGGGCTAACTATGGCTACACCTTC
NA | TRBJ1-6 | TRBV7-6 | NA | CASSLVQGDSPLHF | TGTGCCAGCAGCTTAGTACAGGGAGACTCACCCCTCCACTTT